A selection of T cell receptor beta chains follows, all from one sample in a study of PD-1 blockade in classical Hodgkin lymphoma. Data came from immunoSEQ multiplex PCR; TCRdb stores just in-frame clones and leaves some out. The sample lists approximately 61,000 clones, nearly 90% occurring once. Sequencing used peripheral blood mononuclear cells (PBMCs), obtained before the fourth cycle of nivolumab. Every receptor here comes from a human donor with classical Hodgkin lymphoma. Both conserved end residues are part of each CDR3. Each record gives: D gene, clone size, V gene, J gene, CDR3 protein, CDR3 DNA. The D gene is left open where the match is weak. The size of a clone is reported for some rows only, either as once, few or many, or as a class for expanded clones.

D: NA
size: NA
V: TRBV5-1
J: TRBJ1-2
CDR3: CASSLALDYGYTF
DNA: TGCGCCAGCAGCTTGGCCTTAGACTATGGCTACACCTTC

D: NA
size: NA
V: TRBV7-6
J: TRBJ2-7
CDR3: CASSLAGQLFGGSYEQYF
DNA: TGTGCCAGCAGCTTAGCGGGACAGTTATTCGGGGGATCCTACGAGCAGTACTTC

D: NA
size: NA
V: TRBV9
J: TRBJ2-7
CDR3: CASSVGQGWGNYEQYF
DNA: TGTGCCAGCAGCGTGGGCCAGGGGTGGGGGAACTACGAGCAGTACTTC

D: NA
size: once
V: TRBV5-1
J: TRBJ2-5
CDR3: CASSLKGGAETQYF
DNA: TGCGCCAGCAGCTTAAAGGGGGGTGCAGAGACCCAGTACTTC

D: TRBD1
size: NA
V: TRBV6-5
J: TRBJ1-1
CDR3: CAIRQGWGVNTEAFF
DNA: TGTGCCATCCGACAGGGATGGGGGGTGAACACTGAAGCTTTCTTT

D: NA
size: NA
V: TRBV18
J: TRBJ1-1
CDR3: CASSPNGNTEAFF
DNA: TGTGCCAGCTCACCAAACGGGAACACTGAAGCTTTCTTT

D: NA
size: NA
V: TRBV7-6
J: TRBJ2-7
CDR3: CASSLEGSPWDEQYF
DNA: TGTGCCAGCAGCTTAGAGGGGTCCCCGTGGGACGAGCAGTACTTC

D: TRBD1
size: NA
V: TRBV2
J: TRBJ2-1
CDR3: CASSDRTGRYNEQFF
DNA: TGTGCCAGCAGTGACAGGACAGGAAGATACAATGAGCAGTTCTTC

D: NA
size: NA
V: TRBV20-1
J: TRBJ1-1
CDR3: CSACQETEAFF
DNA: TGCAGTGCTTGTCAGGAAACTGAAGCTTTCTTT

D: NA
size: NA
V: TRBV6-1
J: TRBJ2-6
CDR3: CASSEFRGSGANVLTF
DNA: TGTGCCAGCAGTGAATTCAGGGGCTCTGGGGCCAACGTCCTGACTTTC

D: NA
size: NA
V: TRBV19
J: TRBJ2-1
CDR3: CASSIGGFWDSAYNEQFF
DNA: TGTGCCAGTAGTATAGGGGGGTTTTGGGACTCCGCATACAATGAGCAGTTCTTC

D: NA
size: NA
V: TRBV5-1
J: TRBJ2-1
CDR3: CASSLGPLGQGQFF
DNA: TGCGCCAGCAGCTTGGGGCCCCTCGGTCAGGGGCAGTTCTTC

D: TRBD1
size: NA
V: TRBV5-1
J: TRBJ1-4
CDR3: CASSFGGQSNEKLFF
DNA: TGCGCCAGCAGCTTCGGGGGACAGTCTAATGAAAAACTGTTTTTT

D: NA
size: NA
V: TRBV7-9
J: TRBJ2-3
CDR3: CASSLGTDTQYF
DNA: TGTGCCAGCAGCTTGGGAACAGATACGCAGTATTTT

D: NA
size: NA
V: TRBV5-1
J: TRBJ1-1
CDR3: CASSLEGVGTEAFF
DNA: TGCGCCAGCAGCTTGGAGGGGGTCGGAACTGAAGCTTTCTTT

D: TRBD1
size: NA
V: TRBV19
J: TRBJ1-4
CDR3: CASNPQGVEKLFF
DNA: TGTGCCAGTAACCCGCAGGGGGTGGAAAAACTGTTTTTT

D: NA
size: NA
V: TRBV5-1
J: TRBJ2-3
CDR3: CASRTGGQASTDTQYF
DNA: TGCGCCAGCAGAACCGGGGGGCAAGCTAGCACAGATACGCAGTATTTT

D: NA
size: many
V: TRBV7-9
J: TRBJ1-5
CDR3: CASSLGWAGRDQPQHF
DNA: TGTGCCAGCAGCTTAGGTTGGGCAGGGAGGGATCAGCCCCAGCATTTT

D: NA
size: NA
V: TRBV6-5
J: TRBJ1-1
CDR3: CASSLYGRNTEAFF
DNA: TGTGCCAGCAGCCTCTACGGTCGAAACACTGAAGCTTTCTTT

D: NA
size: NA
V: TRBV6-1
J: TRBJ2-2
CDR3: CASRNRAGELFF
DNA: TGTGCCAGCAGGAACAGGGCCGGGGAGCTGTTTTTT

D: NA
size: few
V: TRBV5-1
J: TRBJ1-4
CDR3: CASSPIGRDTTNEKLFF
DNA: TGCGCCAGCAGCCCAATTGGGAGGGATACAACTAATGAAAAACTGTTTTTT

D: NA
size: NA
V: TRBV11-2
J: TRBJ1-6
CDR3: CASKSLTDSPLHF
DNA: TGTGCCAGCAAAAGTTTGACGGATTCACCCCTCCACTTT

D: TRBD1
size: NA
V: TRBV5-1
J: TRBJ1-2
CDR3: CASSLGTGVYTF
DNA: TGCGCCAGCAGCTTGGGGACAGGAGTCTACACCTTC

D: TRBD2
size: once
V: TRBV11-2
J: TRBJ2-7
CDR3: CASSRPGLAVDYEQYF
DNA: TGTGCCAGCAGCCGTCCTGGACTAGCGGTGGACTACGAGCAGTACTTC

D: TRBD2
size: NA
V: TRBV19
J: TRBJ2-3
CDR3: CASNSITGGTDTQYF
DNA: TGTGCCAGTAACAGTATCACGGGGGGGACAGATACGCAGTATTTT

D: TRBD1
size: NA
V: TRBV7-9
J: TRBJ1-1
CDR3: CASSFYRGRSNSAEAFF
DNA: TGTGCCAGCAGCTTTTACAGGGGGCGTAGCAATTCCGCTGAAGCTTTCTTT

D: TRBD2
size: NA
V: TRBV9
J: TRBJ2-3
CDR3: CASSATLGLASTDTQYF
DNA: TGTGCCAGCAGCGCTACCCTGGGACTAGCGTCCACAGATACGCAGTATTTT

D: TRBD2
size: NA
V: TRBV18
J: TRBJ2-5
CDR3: CASSQLAGEKETQYF
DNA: TGTGCCAGCTCGCAATTAGCGGGGGAGAAAGAGACCCAGTACTTC

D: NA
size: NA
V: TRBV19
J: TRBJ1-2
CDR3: CASIPSGGTTPTTYGYTF
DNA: TGTGCCAGTATCCCCTCGGGGGGGACAACTCCTACGACCTATGGCTACACCTTC

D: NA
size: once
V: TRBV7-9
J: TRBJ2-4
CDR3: CASSLSTGIGSKNIQYF
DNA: TGTGCCAGCAGCTTATCCACAGGCATAGGGTCCAAAAACATTCAGTACTTC

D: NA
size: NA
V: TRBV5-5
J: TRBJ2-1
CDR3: CASSLHGHSYNEQFF
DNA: TGTGCCAGCAGCTTACACGGACACTCCTACAATGAGCAGTTCTTC

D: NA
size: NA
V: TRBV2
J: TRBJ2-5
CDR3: CASSPRGYDGETQYF
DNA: TGTGCCAGCAGTCCCCGGGGGTACGACGGGGAGACCCAGTACTTC

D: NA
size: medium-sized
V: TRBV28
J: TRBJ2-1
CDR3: CASSWSSLPYEQFF
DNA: TGTGCCAGCAGTTGGTCTAGCCTCCCTTATGAGCAGTTCTTC

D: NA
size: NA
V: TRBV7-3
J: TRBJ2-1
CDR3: CASRGTRAGGYNEQFF
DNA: TGTGCCAGCAGGGGAACTAGGGCGGGCGGTTACAATGAGCAGTTCTTC

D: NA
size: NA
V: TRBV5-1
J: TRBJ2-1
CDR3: CASSLAQGSYNEQFF
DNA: TGCGCCAGCAGCTTGGCCCAGGGGTCCTACAATGAGCAGTTCTTC

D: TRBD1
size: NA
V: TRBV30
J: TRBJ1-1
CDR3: CAWSVPRTGEVPTEAFF
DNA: TGTGCCTGGAGTGTCCCCCGGACAGGGGAGGTACCCACTGAAGCTTTCTTT

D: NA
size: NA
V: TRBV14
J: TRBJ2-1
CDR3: CASSQGRKVVRHNEQFF
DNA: TGTGCCAGCAGCCAAGGTAGGAAAGTCGTGAGGCACAATGAGCAGTTCTTC

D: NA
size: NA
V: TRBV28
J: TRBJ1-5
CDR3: CASSLGRYSNQPQHF
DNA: TGTGCCAGCAGTTTAGGGAGATATAGCAATCAGCCCCAGCATTTT

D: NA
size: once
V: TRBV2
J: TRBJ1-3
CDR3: CASSDRGVSSGNTIYF
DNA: TGTGCCAGCAGTGATCGAGGGGTCTCCTCTGGAAACACCATATATTTT

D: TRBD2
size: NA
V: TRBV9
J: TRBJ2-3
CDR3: CASRLAGAGDTQYF
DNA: TGTGCCAGCAGGCTAGCGGGGGCCGGGGATACGCAGTATTTT

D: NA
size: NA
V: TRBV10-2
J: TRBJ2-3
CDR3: CASSGLVFTDTQYF
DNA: TGCGCCAGCAGTGGACTCGTGTTCACAGATACGCAGTATTTT

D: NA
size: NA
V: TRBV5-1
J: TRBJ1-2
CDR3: CASSLEDQVYGYTF
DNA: TGCGCCAGCAGCTTGGAGGATCAGGTCTATGGCTACACCTTC

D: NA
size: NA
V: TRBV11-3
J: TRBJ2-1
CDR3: CASSLDVYNEQFF
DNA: TGTGCCAGCAGCTTAGATGTATACAATGAGCAGTTCTTC

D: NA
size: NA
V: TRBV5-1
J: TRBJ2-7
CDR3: CASSQGGVLYEQYF
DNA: TGCGCCAGCAGCCAGGGTGGGGTTTTGTACGAGCAGTACTTC

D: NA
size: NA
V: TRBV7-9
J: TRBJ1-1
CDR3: CASSLVRPVNTEAFF
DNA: TGTGCCAGCAGCTTAGTTCGTCCAGTTAACACTGAAGCTTTCTTT

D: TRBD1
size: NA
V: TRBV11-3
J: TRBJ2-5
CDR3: CASSDGTGVQETQYF
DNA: TGTGCCAGCAGCGACGGGACAGGGGTCCAAGAGACCCAGTACTTC

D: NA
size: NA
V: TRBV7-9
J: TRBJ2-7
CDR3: CASSSRDRSSYEQYF
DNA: TGTGCCAGCAGCTCCCGGGACCGGAGCTCCTACGAGCAGTACTTC

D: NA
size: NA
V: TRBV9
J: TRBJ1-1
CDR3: CASSYAGENTEAFF
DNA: TGTGCCAGCAGCTACGCGGGGGAGAACACTGAAGCTTTCTTT

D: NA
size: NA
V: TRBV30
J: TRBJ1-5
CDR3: CAWKRVSNQPQHF
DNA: TGTGCCTGGAAAAGGGTTAGCAATCAGCCCCAGCATTTT

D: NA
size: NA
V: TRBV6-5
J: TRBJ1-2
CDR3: CASNPVPRGSGHYTF
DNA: TGTGCCAGCAACCCCGTCCCCAGGGGATCGGGTCACTACACCTTC